This paragraph reports one T cell receptor (beta chain). The record originates from a study of cytomegalovirus exposure and HLA in healthy donors. The ends were cut back, 6 bases at V and 4 bases at J, with 10 bases in the middle. The CDR3 is made up of 12 amino acids. Germline-derived CDR1 and CDR2 are WSHSY and SAAADI. The PCR used 60 Vbeta and 13 Jbeta primers. Profiling relied on immunoSEQ multiplex PCR, and the TCRdb table lists in-frame clones only, not all of them. The sample includes about 160,000 clones, 60% to 80% of them seen just once. The material sequenced was PBMCs. This chain links TRBV10-2 with TRBJ2-7, with a possible D match to TRBD2 (5 bases). The sequence was collected from a man aged 50 or older in good health and CMV-seropositive. This chain's CDR3 is CASREVRYEQYF. DNA of the CDR3: TGCGCCAGCAGGGAGGTGAGATACGAGCAGTACTTC.